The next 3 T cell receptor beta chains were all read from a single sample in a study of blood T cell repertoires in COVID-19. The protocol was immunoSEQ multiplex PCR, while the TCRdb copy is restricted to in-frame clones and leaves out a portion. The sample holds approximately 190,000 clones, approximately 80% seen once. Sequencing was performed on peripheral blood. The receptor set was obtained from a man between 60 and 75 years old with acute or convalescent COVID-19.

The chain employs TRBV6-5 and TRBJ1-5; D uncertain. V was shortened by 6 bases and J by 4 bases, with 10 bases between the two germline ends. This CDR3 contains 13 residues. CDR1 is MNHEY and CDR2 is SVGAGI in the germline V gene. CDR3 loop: CASRQTPNQPQHF. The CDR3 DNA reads TGTGCCAGCAGGCAAACTCCAAATCAGCCCCAGCATTTT.

CDR3: CASSPLRTSGRFDAYNEQFF. The CDR3 DNA follows: TGTGCCAGTAGCCCCCTTCGGACTAGCGGGAGATTCGACGCCTACAATGAGCAGTTCTTC. The chain joins TRBV19 to TRBJ2-1, with TRBD2 matching 13 bases. CDR3 length: 20 amino acids. The V gene end was trimmed by 6 bases and the J gene end by 2 bases; junction bases not matched to a gene: 16. Germline CDR1 reads LNHDA; CDR2 reads SQIVND (reference sequence).

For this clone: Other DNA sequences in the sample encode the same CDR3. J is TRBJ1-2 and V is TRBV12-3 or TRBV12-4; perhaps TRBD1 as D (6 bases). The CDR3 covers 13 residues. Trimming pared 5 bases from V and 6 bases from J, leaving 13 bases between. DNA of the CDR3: TGTGCCAGCAGTCTGGGGGCAGGGCATGGCTACACCTTC. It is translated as CASSLGAGHGYTF.